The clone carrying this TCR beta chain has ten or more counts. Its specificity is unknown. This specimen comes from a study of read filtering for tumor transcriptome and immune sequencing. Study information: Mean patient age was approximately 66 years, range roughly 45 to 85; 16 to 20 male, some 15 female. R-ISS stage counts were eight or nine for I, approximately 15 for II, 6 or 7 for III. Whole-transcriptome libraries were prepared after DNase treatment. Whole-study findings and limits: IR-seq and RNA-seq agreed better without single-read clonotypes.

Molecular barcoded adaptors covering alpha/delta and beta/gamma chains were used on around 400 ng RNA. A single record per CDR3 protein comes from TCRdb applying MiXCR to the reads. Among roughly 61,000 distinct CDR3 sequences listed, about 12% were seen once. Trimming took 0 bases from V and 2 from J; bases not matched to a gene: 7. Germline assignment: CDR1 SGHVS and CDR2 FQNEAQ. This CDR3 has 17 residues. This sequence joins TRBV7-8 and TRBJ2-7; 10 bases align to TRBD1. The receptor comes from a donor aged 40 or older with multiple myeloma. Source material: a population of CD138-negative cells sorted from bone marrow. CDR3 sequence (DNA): TGTGCCAGCAGCTTAGCACGGACAGGGGGTAGCACCTACGAGCAGTACTTC. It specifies CASSLARTGGSTYEQYF.